This T cell receptor (beta chain) was identified during a study of cytomegalovirus exposure and HLA in healthy donors (dated by TCRdb to about 2017). In the study overall: In an earlier analysis of approximately 500 of the donors, under 300 Gb of sequence data and roughly 100 million unique TCR beta sequences from 180 million or so T cells were reported. Approximately 300 gigabases of sequencing data and 70 million to 100 million unique TCR sequences made up an early release that covered 500 to 700 HLA-typed donors. Of the roughly 410 genotyped donors, approximately 80% were placed in the genetic ancestry cluster associated with self-reported Caucasian donors. The aim of the study was to test whether cataloging public T cell receptors could identify signatures of past pathogen exposure. The study used immunosequencing to profile the T cell repertoires of 666 subjects and linked those repertoires to cytomegalovirus serostatus. Along with the approximately 620-subject first cohort, a separate validation cohort of over a hundred different subjects was used. To predict cytomegalovirus infection status, the study combined high-throughput TCR immunosequencing, statistical association of individual TCRs with disease status, and machine learning. In a later analysis, previously published TCR beta repertoires from 550 to 750 donors were re-analyzed and high-resolution HLA genotyping was added so that TCR occurrence patterns could be studied. Rather than drawing on any new phenotypic data, the later analysis identified candidate immune exposures from TCR beta sequences and the way those sequences occurred across donors. In an earlier analysis of 587 of the donors, high-throughput TCR beta sequencing was used to judge whether each TCR beta V gene segment behaved as functional or pseudogenic. Donor age, sex, ethnicity and CMV serostatus were compiled together with the repertoire data. A later genetic analysis took genome-wide SNP genotypes for about three fifths of the 666 donors and used that subset as a discovery cohort. Every repertoire in the discovery cohort had been generated on one and the same sequencing platform. HLA typing covered class I and class II loci at four-digit resolution. The number of donors typed differed by locus, with roughly 629-640 for A, B, C, DRB1 and DQB1, over 500 for DQA1, 600 to 610 for DPA1, and approximately 470 for DPB1. Because of strong linkage in the cohort, four or five DR-DQ haplotypes were treated as single units for association and clustering. On average, around 230,000 unique TCR beta nucleotide sequences were sequenced per donor among 350 to 400 genotyped donors of the cohort, with 15% to 20% of those sequences being non-productive. The study at large found these results: A group of highly shared sequence variants was considered likely to be a technical artifact of the sequencing pipeline. Some IMGT-functional V segments, including TRBV6-2 and TRBV6-3, could not be distinguished by the 87-base-pair reads and were therefore excluded. Cytomegalovirus status was reported to be diagnosed by the classifier with high specificity and sensitivity in both the original and validation cohorts. HLA typing was unavailable for some donors at each locus, so association tests used only the typed subset. In a later analysis, about 17,000 TCR beta sequences were associated with specific HLA alleles at a false discovery rate of 0.05. The authors suggested that the approach could potentially be extended to other disease states and immunological phenotypes. In a later analysis, TCR association rates were found to vary across HLA loci, with the most associated TCRs seen for DRB1 alleles and the fewest for HLA-C alleles. A later analysis found that most CMV-associated TCR beta chains appeared HLA-restricted, with HLA associations seemingly driven largely by CMV exposure. A later genetic analysis reported fewer N-insertions in productive TCRs among donors in an Asian-associated ancestry cluster than the roughly 720-donor mean. About 15 rarely observed V segments, including chromosome 9 orphons, were excluded from the earlier analysis of several hundred of the donors because counts were too low. A few of the identified cytomegalovirus-associated TCR beta chains were confirmed in vitro to be specific for cytomegalovirus antigens. According to a later analysis, parvovirus B19, influenza, CMV and Epstein-Barr virus appeared linked to several top co-occurrence clusters. Only TCR beta chains were sequenced in this cohort, and the absence of alpha or paired-chain data limited detectable features. When HLA alleles, especially DR and DQ, strongly co-occurred, TCR associations were difficult to assign to individual alleles. A further reported finding was that TCR beta sequences accurately predicted the HLA-A and HLA-B alleles for most subjects in the first cohort. The study gave a list of more than 150 TCR beta chains associated with cytomegalovirus. The presence/absence analyses assumed that sequencing depth was roughly uniform across donors, and that assumption may not be true. For the cohort, immune exposure information was limited to CMV serostatus. An association between a missense DCLRE1C variant and V-gene and J-gene trimming of TCR beta chains was found in a later genetic analysis and replicated in an independent cohort. In a later analysis, HLA-associated TCR beta chains were found to be more clonally expanded and to have lower generation probabilities than equally common non-associated chains. Broadly in line with IMGT annotations, most TCR beta V segments showed up in productive rearrangements about 90% or about 30% of the time in an earlier analysis of several hundred of the donors. Most TCR sequences were seen in very few donors, while some public TCRs were found in many individuals. Linkage disequilibrium might explain the correlated functional status among segregating V segments, but an unknown experimental factor could not be ruled out.

Spanning cysteine to phenylalanine, the CDR3 consists of 14 amino acids. Just the 42-base CDR3 DNA is kept, in frame starting at base 1. V lost 5 bases and J lost 5 bases; the stretch between them is 15 bases long. CDR1 and CDR2 were assigned from the germline V gene as SGHTA and FQGNSA. Libraries were built with the immunoSEQ multiplex PCR assay. The multiplex PCR relied on a mix of 60 forward primers for TCR Vbeta segments and 13 reverse primers for TCR Jbeta segments. A multiplex PCR assay on genomic DNA amplified the CDR3 region of rearranged TCR beta genes. On the Illumina HiSeq System, the amplified TCR beta libraries were sequenced as 87-base-pair reads. In the source study's methods: Across the 700 or so repertoires, a later analysis counted 75 million to 90 million unique TCR beta chains, roughly 11 million of which were shared by at least two donors. A nearest-neighbor algorithm error-corrected the raw reads and collapsed the reads into unique sequences, merging closely related sequences to remove PCR and sequencing errors. To assign V, D and J gene segments, CDR3 sequences were aligned to IMGT reference sequences. Each retained sequence needed at least a six-nucleotide match to both a V gene segment and a J gene segment. A rearrangement was called productive if the CDR3 had no stop codons and remained in frame with V and J, and every other rearrangement was called non-productive. Following IMGT convention, CDR3 was defined as the stretch from the second conserved V-encoded cysteine to the conserved J-encoded phenylalanine. The earlier analysis of about 610 of the donors excluded sequences that lacked an unambiguous match to a single V gene segment. In an earlier analysis of approximately 610 of the donors, V segments were called functional above 56.7% productive rearrangements and were called segregating when the between-donor standard deviation exceeded 5%. A statistical classification framework was built for diagnosing cytomegalovirus status from the catalog of TCR beta chain sequences. In a later analysis, TCR nucleotide sequences were compared against IMGT/GENE-DB human TR gene sequences so that V and J genes could be assigned. Using the TCRdist pipeline, a later analysis assigned CDR3 sequences along with most-parsimonious VDJ recombination scenarios. A later analysis defined each TCR beta chain by its CDR3 amino acid sequence plus V-gene family, and excluded reads lacking a unique V-gene family. In a later analysis, a few hundred highly shared, low-generation-probability nucleotide sequences were removed to address suspected cross-contamination and a sequencing artifact. A later analysis calculated a clonal expansion index for each public chain from normalized within-repertoire ranks of inferred template counts. In a later analysis, generation probabilities were computed with a VDJ recombination model fitted to out-of-frame rearrangements, and the resulting probabilities were checked against IGoR. Hypergeometric tests were used in a later analysis to score TCR-TCR, TCR-HLA and TCR-CMV co-occurrence, with a repertoire-size bias correction applied to the TCR pairs. False discovery rates were estimated in a later analysis by permuting HLA or CMV assignments 20 times. A later analysis grouped co-occurring TCRs with DBSCAN, adding TCRdist sequence similarity when clustering within HLA-allele-positive subsets. For co-occurrence clustering, repertoires with fewer than 30,000 or more than 120,000 public chains were excluded, along with 4 to 6 repertoires with anomalous nucleotide sharing. Sourced from immuneACCESS, this table was stored by TCRdb with only in-frame sequences that have V and J called. A share of the clones is absent; for the studies checked, an unresolved V gene accounts for under half, and the remainder has no known explanation. V and J calls and clone size are copied from that table; D and trimming were computed from the DNA. The sample yields fewer than 250,000 clones; 70% to 80% were counted once. Less than 20% of the sample comes from the top ten.

The cohort was made up of about 610 healthy bone marrow donors. Cohort members were all nominally healthy when sampled, although unrecorded immune exposures were likely present. The donor tested CMV seronegative, placing the donor among the 350 to 400 seronegative members of the cohort. A peripheral blood sample was provided by each donor, and peripheral blood mononuclear cells were used for TCR beta sequencing. The Qiagen DNeasy Blood Extraction Kit was used to extract genomic DNA from the blood cell samples. This clone is a singleton in its sample. What antigen it recognizes has not been identified. No quality values exist for individual bases; no much larger clone is one base distant.

This TCR came from a man aged 40-49 years in good health and CMV-seronegative. Sequenced material: PBMCs. The chain joins TRBV7-2 to TRBJ2-5; TRBD2 is perhaps the D gene, given 6 matching bases. CDR3 protein: CASSRGGDGETQYF. The DNA sequence follows: TGTGCCAGCAGCAGAGGCGGGGATGGGGAGACCCAGTACTTC.